These T cell receptor beta chains were read from a single sample in a study of blood T cell repertoires in COVID-19. Assay: immunoSEQ multiplex PCR; the TCRdb copy retains only in-frame clones and omits some. Counted here are a few hundred thousand clones, about nine tenths occurring once; the ten biggest clones make up over 5%. The sequenced material came from peripheral blood. The receptors come from a woman between 50 and 59 years old with COVID-19, enrolled during active disease. Each CDR3 is given with its conserved first and last residue. A D gene is named only where the DNA matches it firmly. Clone size is given for some rows only: seen once, a few or many times, or a class if the clone is expanded.

CDR3 length: 12
D gene: .
V gene: TRBV29-1
clone size: .
J gene: TRBJ2-1
CDR3 DNA: TGCAGCTCCGGAACTACGGTCAATGAGCAGTTCTTC
CDR3 protein: CSSGTTVNEQFF

CDR3 length: 15
D gene: TRBD1
V gene: TRBV5-1
clone size: .
J gene: TRBJ2-7
CDR3 DNA: TGCGCCAGCAGCGCCGACAGGGGAGGCTCCTACGAGCAGTACTTC
CDR3 protein: CASSADRGGSYEQYF

CDR3 length: 16
D gene: TRBD2
V gene: TRBV7-2
clone size: .
J gene: TRBJ2-5
CDR3 DNA: TGTGCCAGCAGCTTGGGGGCGGGAGGGCCGTGGGAGACCCAGTACTTC
CDR3 protein: CASSLGAGGPWETQYF

CDR3 length: 18
D gene: TRBD1
V gene: TRBV7-2
clone size: .
J gene: TRBJ1-6
CDR3 DNA: TGTGCCAGCAGCTTATCCCTCTCCGGGACAGTTAATAATTCACCCCTCCACTTT
CDR3 protein: CASSLSLSGTVNNSPLHF

CDR3 length: 16
D gene: TRBD2
V gene: TRBV14
clone size: .
J gene: TRBJ2-7
CDR3 DNA: TGTGCCAGCAGCCAAGAGACCGGGAGGGGCTATGGTGAGCAGTACTTC
CDR3 protein: CASSQETGRGYGEQYF

CDR3 length: 16
D gene: TRBD2
V gene: TRBV24-1
clone size: .
J gene: TRBJ2-2
CDR3 DNA: TGTGCCACCAGTGCCAGTAGCGGGATTTGGACCGGGGAGCTGTTTTTT
CDR3 protein: CATSASSGIWTGELFF

CDR3 length: 16
D gene: TRBD2
V gene: TRBV14
clone size: .
J gene: TRBJ2-2
CDR3 DNA: TGTGCCAGCAGCCCTTCCGGGACTAGGTGGACCGGGGAGCTGTTTTTT
CDR3 protein: CASSPSGTRWTGELFF

CDR3 length: 13
D gene: .
V gene: TRBV27
clone size: .
J gene: TRBJ1-2
CDR3 DNA: TGTGCCAGCAGTGAACAGGGTAGCTATGGCTACACCTTC
CDR3 protein: CASSEQGSYGYTF

CDR3 length: 14
D gene: TRBD1
V gene: TRBV6-5
clone size: many
J gene: TRBJ1-5
CDR3 DNA: TGTGCCAGCACCCTGGGACAGACGAATCAGCCCCAGCATTTT
CDR3 protein: CASTLGQTNQPQHF

CDR3 length: 18
D gene: TRBD1
V gene: TRBV11-2
clone size: .
J gene: TRBJ1-2
CDR3 DNA: TGTGCCAGCAGCTCCCGCCGCCGACAGGGGGCGCTTCTTTATGGCTACACCTTC
CDR3 protein: CASSSRRRQGALLYGYTF

CDR3 length: 17
D gene: TRBD1
V gene: TRBV19
clone size: .
J gene: TRBJ2-2
CDR3 DNA: TGTGCCAGTAGTGGAAAGAAGGGACAGGTGGGGGCCGGGGAGCTGTTTTTT
CDR3 protein: CASSGKKGQVGAGELFF